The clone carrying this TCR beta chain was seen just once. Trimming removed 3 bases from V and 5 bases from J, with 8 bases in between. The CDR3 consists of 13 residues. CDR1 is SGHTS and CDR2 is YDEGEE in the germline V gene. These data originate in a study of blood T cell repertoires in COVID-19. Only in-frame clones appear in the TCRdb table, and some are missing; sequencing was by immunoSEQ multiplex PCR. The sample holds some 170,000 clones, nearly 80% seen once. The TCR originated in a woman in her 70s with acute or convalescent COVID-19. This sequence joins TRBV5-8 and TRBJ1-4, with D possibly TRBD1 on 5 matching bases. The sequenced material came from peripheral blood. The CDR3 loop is CASSWTINEKLFF. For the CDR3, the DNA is TGTGCCAGCAGCTGGACAATAAATGAAAAACTGTTTTTT.